Listed here are 10 T cell receptor beta chains from one sample, sequenced in a study of cytomegalovirus exposure and HLA in healthy donors. The primer mix had 60 Vbeta and 13 Jbeta primers. Some clones are missing from TCRdb's copy, which holds only in-frame ones; the method was immunoSEQ multiplex PCR. The sample records about 99,000 clones, about 80% being singletons. Sequencing was performed on PBMCs. The source of these receptors is a woman in her thirties or forties in good health and CMV-seronegative.

The chain joins TRBV27 to TRBJ2-7, with D hard to call. V lost 8 bases to trimming and J lost 2 bases, with 16 bases between them. In germline, CDR1 is MNHEY, CDR2 SMNVEV (reference sequence). This CDR3 has 14 residues. CDR3 nucleotides: TGTGCCAGCCGGAGTGCCGGGTCTACCTACGAGCAGTACTTC. It translates to CASRSAGSTYEQYF.

The genes are TRBV14 and TRBJ2-1; tentative D call: TRBD1 (6 bases). The CDR3 is made up of 18 amino acids. The germline gives CDR1 SGHDN, CDR2 FVKESK. Trimming stripped 0 bases from V and 6 bases from J, with 21 bases between. Written as DNA, the CDR3 is TGTGCCAGCAGCCAAGACAGAGGACAGCCCCAATTCCGCAATGAGCAGTTCTTC. It translates to CASSQDRGQPQFRNEQFF.

This clone was picked up many times. The genes are TRBV6-5 and TRBJ1-1; tentatively, D is TRBD1 (5 bases). Trimming removed 7 bases from V and 10 bases from J, with 19 bases in between. The length of the CDR3 is 13 residues. Germline V CDR1 and CDR2: MNHEY, SVGAGI. The CDR3, as DNA: TGTGCCAGCACCTCTGACAGCTCTCGAGTAGCTTTCTTT. Translation gives CASTSDSSRVAFF.

This clone has just a few counts. The chain links TRBV5-1 to TRBJ2-1; TRBD2 aligns across 10 bases. The germline V gene has CDR1 SGHRS and CDR2 YFSETQ. The CDR3 sequence is 16 residues long. V trimming: 0 bases; J trimming: 6 bases; junction bases outside the gene matches: 6. This chain's CDR3 is CASSLEERTSGNEQFF. For the CDR3, the DNA is TGCGCCAGCAGCTTGGAGGAACGGACTAGCGGCAATGAGCAGTTCTTC.

This rearrangement joins TRBV4-2 to TRBJ2-1; a weak D match, TRBD1 (6 bases). Germline CDR1 is LGHNA and CDR2 is YNFKEQ. Trimming removed 1 base at V and 4 bases at J, with 20 bases between. The CDR3 contains 18 residues. The CDR3 here is CASSQVRGQGSYYNEQFF. For the CDR3, the DNA is TGTGCCAGCAGCCAAGTCAGAGGCCAGGGGTCATATTACAATGAGCAGTTCTTC.

A note on this clone: Its ends do not fully match the called genes, so a read error is possible. Other DNA sequences within the sample encode an identical CDR3. The gene calls are TRBV5-1 and TRBJ2-2, with 13 bases that match TRBD2. CDR1 is SGHRS and CDR2 is YFSETQ in the germline V gene. The CDR3 sequence is 16 residues long. The CDR3 sequence: CASATTSGRPTGELFF. The CDR3 DNA follows: TGTGCCAGCGCTACGACTAGCGGGAGGCCCACCGGGGAGCTGTTTTTT.

The CDR3 sequence is CASSQRGQGGETQYF. The CDR3 DNA sequence: TGTGCCAGCTCACAACGAGGACAGGGAGGGGAGACCCAGTACTTC. The V and J genes are TRBV18 and TRBJ2-5, with a tentative D call TRBD1 (8 bases). Trimming pared 4 bases from V and 5 bases from J, leaving 17 bases between. CDR3 length equals 15 residues. The germline CDR1 and CDR2 sequences are KGHSH and LQKENI. The variable domain in full, completed from reference TRBV18 and TRBJ2-5, reads NAGVMQNPRHLVRRRGQEARLRCSPMKGHSHVYWYRQLPEEGLKFMVYLQKENIIDESGMPKERFSAEFPKEGPSILRIQQVVRGDSAAYFCASSQRGQGGETQYFGPGTRLLVL.

V and J are TRBV14 and TRBJ2-1, with D hard to call. V was trimmed by 1 base and J by 5 bases, leaving 6 bases between them. Germline lookup yields CDR1 SGHDN and CDR2 FVKESK. The CDR3 loop spans 13 amino acids. The CDR3 nucleotides are TGTGCCAGCAGCCAAGGCCTAAACAATGAGCAGTTCTTC. Translating gives CASSQGLNNEQFF. The complete variable domain, with remaining parts taken from reference TRBV14 and TRBJ2-1, reads EAGVTQFPSHSVIEKGQTVTLRCDPISGHDNLYWYRRVMGKEIKFLLHFVKESKQDESGMPNNRFLAERTGGTYSTLKVQPAELEDSGVYFCASSQGLNNEQFFGPGTRLTVL.

The chain employs TRBV2 and TRBJ2-4, with 7 bases aligning to TRBD1. This CDR3 is 15 amino acids long. Germline V gene lookup returns CDR1 SNHLY and CDR2 FYNNEI. After removal of 6 bases from V and 0 bases from J, the junction contained 5 bases not matched to a gene. The chain's CDR3 is CASRGQSLAKNIQYF. The CDR3 bases are TGTGCCAGCAGGGGACAGTCTCTAGCCAAAAACATTCAGTACTTC.

The chain recombines TRBV19 with TRBJ2-1, with D possibly TRBD2 on 5 matching bases. CDR1 and CDR2 (germline): LNHDA, SQIVND (reference sequence). The CDR3 extends over 12 amino acids. Trimming stripped 3 bases from V and 7 bases from J, with 7 bases between. The DNA for the CDR3 is TGTGCCAGTAGTATCGGCGGGAATGAGCAGTTCTTC. This encodes CASSIGGNEQFF. Looking up the rest from reference TRBV19 and TRBJ2-1 gives the full variable domain: DGGITQSPKYLFRKEGQNVTLSCEQNLNHDAMYWYRQDPGQGLRLIYYSQIVNDFQKGDIAEGYSVSREKKESFPLTVTSAQKNPTAFYLCASSIGGNEQFFGPGTRLTVL.